This is a list of T cell receptor beta chains from one sample in a study of a mutant IDH1 vaccine in newly diagnosed glioma. These TCRs are of unknown antigen specificity. Sequencing used immunoSEQ multiplex PCR; TCRdb keeps in-frame clones, though not all of them. The sample lists some 27,000 clones; roughly 80% were seen once. The specimen comprised PBMCs, sampled from a glioma patient whose treatment included an IDH1 peptide vaccine. These receptors originate from a woman aged 25-40 years with glioma. The CDR3 runs from the conserved cysteine through the conserved F or W. A D gene is named only where the DNA matches it firmly. Clone sizes are given selectively: once, few, many, or a class where the clone is expanded.

J gene,D gene,clone size,V gene,CDR3 DNA,CDR3 protein
TRBJ1-5,.,few,TRBV21-1,TGTGCCAGCAGCGCCGACAGGGCATGTCAGCCCCAGCATTTT,CASSADRACQPQHF
TRBJ1-1,.,.,TRBV4-2,TGTGCCAGCAGCCAAGGTGACCCGTTGGTTGAAGCTTTCTTT,CASSQGDPLVEAFF
TRBJ1-5,TRBD1,.,TRBV6-1,TGTGCCAGCAGTTGGACAGGAGGCAATCAGCCCCAGCATTTT,CASSWTGGNQPQHF
TRBJ2-7,.,.,TRBV5-4,TGTGCCAGCAGCTTGATCGGCGGATCCTACGAGCAGTACTTC,CASSLIGGSYEQYF
TRBJ1-1,.,.,TRBV2,TGTGCCAGCAGGGAGTTGAACACTGAAGCTTTCTTT,CASRELNTEAFF
TRBJ2-1,.,.,TRBV6-5,TGTGCCAGCAGTTCCAGTTATCAGACCCCTGAGCAGTTCTTC,CASSSSYQTPEQFF
TRBJ2-7,.,.,TRBV5-1,TGCGCCAGCAGCCCGGACGGCCGGACTCTCTCCTACGAGCAGTACTTC,CASSPDGRTLSYEQYF
TRBJ1-6,.,few,TRBV6-5,TGTGCCAGCAAGACGGAATCAATTAATTCACCCCTCCACTTT,CASKTESINSPLHF
TRBJ1-3,TRBD1,.,TRBV7-2,TGTGCCAGCAGCTCACAGGGGGCCGGACGTGGAAACACCATATATTTT,CASSSQGAGRGNTIYF
TRBJ1-2,.,.,TRBV18,TGTGCCAGCTCACCGTATGACAGCTATGGCTACACCTTC,CASSPYDSYGYTF
TRBJ2-3,.,few,TRBV7-3,TGTGCCAGCAGCTTAACCCCGCTGACCGGTACAGATACGCAGTATTTT,CASSLTPLTGTDTQYF
TRBJ1-4,TRBD1,.,TRBV5-1,TGCGCCAGCAGCGACAGGGGGCGAAGGAATGAAAAACTGTTTTTT,CASSDRGRRNEKLFF
TRBJ2-1,.,.,TRBV9,TGTGCCAGCAGCGTATGGGGAATGGGGTACAATGAGCAGTTCTTC,CASSVWGMGYNEQFF
TRBJ1-5,.,.,TRBV5-1,TGCGCCAGCAGCTCCGGCACAGATCAGCCCCAGCATTTT,CASSSGTDQPQHF
TRBJ1-1,.,.,TRBV5-1,TGCGCCAGCAGCTTGGAGAACAGGCCCCAGAACACTGAAGCTTTCTTT,CASSLENRPQNTEAFF
TRBJ2-2,.,.,TRBV7-2,TGTGCCAGCAGCTTAGATGGCGGATCCCTCACCGGGGAGCTGTTTTTT,CASSLDGGSLTGELFF
TRBJ2-5,TRBD2,.,TRBV23-1,TGCGCCAGCAGTCAATCGAGGGAACAGCGGGGGGCCGGTGAGACCCAGTACTTC,CASSQSREQRGAGETQYF
TRBJ2-2,.,.,TRBV30,TGTGCCTGGAGGTCGCGTCACGCCGGGGAGCTGTTTTTT,CAWRSRHAGELFF
TRBJ2-7,TRBD1,few,TRBV7-7,TGTGCCAGCAGTCGGGACAGGGTCCACGAGCAGTACTTC,CASSRDRVHEQYF
TRBJ2-1,.,few,TRBV2,TGTGCCAGCAGTGAGACGGAACAGATCCTCACTGAGCAGTTCTTC,CASSETEQILTEQFF
TRBJ2-3,.,.,TRBV6-6,TGTGCCAGCAGTTACCCGGGACTTTCCACAGATACGCAGTATTTT,CASSYPGLSTDTQYF
TRBJ1-4,.,.,TRBV5-4,TGTGCCAGCAGCCCGGGTTCAGAGCGCTATGAAAAACTGTTTTTT,CASSPGSERYEKLFF
TRBJ2-3,TRBD2,.,TRBV4-2,TGTGCCAGCAGCCAGAGCGGGGGGGCAGCAGATACGCAGTATTTT,CASSQSGGAADTQYF
TRBJ1-1,.,.,TRBV2,TGTGCCAGCAGGGCGGTGAACACTGAAGCTTTCTTT,CASRAVNTEAFF
TRBJ2-5,.,.,TRBV6-5,TGTGCCAGCCAACACGATTATGGGCCTCGCTCGACCCAGTACTTC,CASQHDYGPRSTQYF
TRBJ2-5,TRBD1,.,TRBV13,TGTGCCAGCAGCTTAAGGCAGGGGGCAGAAGAGACCCAGTACTTC,CASSLRQGAEETQYF
TRBJ1-2,.,.,TRBV6-1,TGTGCCAGCAGTGATAGGACGCATAACTATGGCTACACCTTC,CASSDRTHNYGYTF
TRBJ1-5,.,.,TRBV6-1,TGTGCCAGCAGCGGTATAGGTAGCAATCAGCCCCAGCATTTT,CASSGIGSNQPQHF
TRBJ1-4,.,.,TRBV7-9,TGTGCCAGCAGCTTAGGACGGGGAAGTGAAAAACTGTTTTTT,CASSLGRGSEKLFF
TRBJ1-2,.,.,TRBV7-8,TGTGCCAGCAGCCCAAAGGGCTCGGTGGATGGCTACACCTTC,CASSPKGSVDGYTF
TRBJ2-7,TRBD2,.,TRBV5-6,TGTGCCAGCAGCTTGGTTTCGCGGGGGGCGGCCTTCGAGCAGTACTTC,CASSLVSRGAAFEQYF
TRBJ2-2,.,medium-sized,TRBV6-5,TGTGCCAGCAGTTATGACAGTGTTAACACCGGGGAGCTGTTTTTT,CASSYDSVNTGELFF
TRBJ1-5,TRBD1,.,TRBV7-6,TGTGCCAGCAGCCTGTTCGACAGGGGTCATAATCAGCCCCAGCATTTT,CASSLFDRGHNQPQHF
TRBJ1-3,.,.,TRBV5-1,TGCGCCAGCAGCTTGGCGACTTCAGGGGCGTCTGGAAACACCATATATTTT,CASSLATSGASGNTIYF
TRBJ2-1,TRBD2,.,TRBV6-1,TGTGCCAGCAGTGGGGGGGCCGGGACTAGCGGGGTCTCCTACAATGAGCAGTTCTTC,CASSGGAGTSGVSYNEQFF
TRBJ2-5,TRBD1,once,TRBV29-1,TGCAGCGTCGCAGGGACAGGGGGGATACGGTACCAAGAGACCCAGTACTTC,CSVAGTGGIRYQETQYF
TRBJ1-2,.,.,TRBV4-2,TGTGCCAGCAGTCAGGAAGCGCTTGACTATGGCTACACCTTC,CASSQEALDYGYTF
TRBJ2-5,.,.,TRBV5-1,TGCGCCAGCAGCCCTCCGGACAGAGGAGAGACCCAGTACTTC,CASSPPDRGETQYF
TRBJ1-2,.,.,TRBV7-2,TGTGCCAGCAGGCATCCCGGAGGGGCTAATGGCTACACCTTC,CASRHPGGANGYTF
TRBJ1-1,.,once,TRBV6-1,TGTGCCAGCAGGGTAGGGGCCCCAAACACTGAAGCTTTCTTT,CASRVGAPNTEAFF
TRBJ1-5,.,.,TRBV29-1,TGCAGCGCTAGGGACGGGGATCGGCCCCAGCATTTT,CSARDGDRPQHF
TRBJ2-7,.,.,TRBV10-2,TGCGCCAGCTCTACAGCTGGCTGGGAGAACGAGCAGTACTTC,CASSTAGWENEQYF
TRBJ1-4,.,.,TRBV30,TGTGCCTGGGCTCGCGGGCCTAATGAAAAACTGTTTTTT,CAWARGPNEKLFF
TRBJ2-2,TRBD1,.,TRBV7-2,TGTGCCAGCAGCCCCCGACAGGGGGCGAACGGGGAGCTGTTTTTT,CASSPRQGANGELFF
TRBJ1-4,.,.,TRBV6-1,TGTGCCAGCAGTGAAAGGCCTAATGAAAAACTGTTTTTT,CASSERPNEKLFF
TRBJ1-1,TRBD1,.,TRBV5-4,TGTGCCAGCAGCTCGACAGGGGGCGATACTGAAGCTTTCTTT,CASSSTGGDTEAFF
TRBJ1-5,.,.,TRBV6-1,TGTGCCAGCAGTGAATTCGGGGGGAGCAATCAGCCCCAGCATTTT,CASSEFGGSNQPQHF
TRBJ2-7,.,.,TRBV6-1,TGTGCCAGCAAACTCCGGGACTACGAGCAGTACTTC,CASKLRDYEQYF
TRBJ1-2,.,.,TRBV25-1,TGTGCCAGCAGTGAAACCCGGGGGGTCTCGGCTTACACCTTC,CASSETRGVSAYTF
TRBJ2-3,.,once,TRBV19,TGTGCCAGTTGGGGGACTAGCACAGATACGCAGTATTTT,CASWGTSTDTQYF
TRBJ1-2,.,few,TRBV19,TGTGCCAGTAGTATTCCGTCGGGGTATAATGGCTACACCTTC,CASSIPSGYNGYTF
TRBJ1-6,TRBD1,.,TRBV7-7,TGTGCTAGCAGCTTTTCTCCCGGGGGACAGGGGGCGCGGTCACCCCTCCACTTT,CASSFSPGGQGARSPLHF
TRBJ1-1,TRBD1,.,TRBV6-5,TGTGCCAGCAGTCGGACAGGGGTAACTGAAGCTTTCTTT,CASSRTGVTEAFF
TRBJ1-1,.,few,TRBV5-6,TGTGCCAGCAGCTGGGGATGGCAGGGCGGGACTGAAGCTTTCTTT,CASSWGWQGGTEAFF
TRBJ1-2,TRBD1,.,TRBV6-6,TGTACGACCGGGACAGACAACTCCCTGAGGTACACCTTC,CTTGTDNSLRYTF
TRBJ1-1,.,.,TRBV6-5,TGTGCCAGCAGGGGGTACACTGAAGCTTTCTTT,CASRGYTEAFF